This T cell receptor beta chain was documented in a study of tumor-infiltrating lymphocytes in primary liver carcinoma. On the study more broadly: All patients, whether men or women, fell within 30 to 69 years of age.

General study findings and limits: A fraction of only about 7.5-24% of top clones appeared in all five tumor regions. Tumor-adjacent and tumor-blood pairs displayed less overlap than did pairs of tumor regions.

Germline CDR1 reads SGHAT; CDR2 reads FQNNGV. There are 13 residues in the CDR3. As concerns this clonotype: Antigen: not known. Sequence at one end of the junction differs from germline and may be a read error.

Investigators took RNA and DNA out together from 20-30 mg of unsorted bulk tissue. There were only treatment-naive patients, all with chronic HBV infection. The authors made TCR beta cDNA from 400 to 600 ng total RNA with a constant-region primer. ARM-PCR, slightly modified, supplied the TCR beta libraries through three nested multiplex PCR rounds. The first two PCR rounds used TRBV1-TRBV30 forward primers with a C-beta reverse primer, 10 to 11 cycles each. TCRdb recomputed calls from the multiplex PCR reads with MiXCR, one row per CDR3 protein. This repertoire shows approximately 92,000 distinct CDR3 sequences, 55% to 75% found once; its top ten account for 9.5%.

This chain links TRBV11-2 with TRBJ2-3; D is perhaps TRBD2 (6 bases). The TCR comes from an older woman with primary liver carcinoma and hepatitis B virus infection. The specimen was liver tumor tissue from sampling region 5. Indicated subset: tumor region T5, tumor centre. DNA for the CDR3: TGCACCAACAGCTTAGATCGGGGGGATACGCAGTATTTT. It specifies CTNSLDRGDTQYF. Based on the CDR3 plus reference TRBV11-2 and TRBJ2-3, the full variable domain is EAGVAQSPRYKIIEKRQSVAFWCNPISGHATLYWYQQILGQGPKLLIQFQNNGVVDDSQLPKDRFSAERLKGVDSTLKIQPAKLEDSAVYLCTNSLDRGDTQYFGPGTRLTVL.